This is a list of T cell receptor beta chains from one sample in a study of cytomegalovirus exposure and HLA in healthy donors. Using immunoSEQ multiplex PCR, the repertoire was profiled, and TCRdb retains in-frame clones only, with some absent. The table has roughly 180,000 clones, roughly 77% seen once. Sample: PBMCs. The receptors stem from a woman aged 25-40 years in good health and CMV-seropositive. Each CDR3 is given with its conserved first and last residue. A D gene is named only where the DNA matches it firmly. For some rows the clone size is stated as once, few or many, or as a class when expanded; others skip it.

CDR3	DNA	length	D	size	J	V
CASSLDYRGSNTEAFF	TGTGCCAGCAGCTTGGACTACAGGGGTAGCAACACTGAAGCTTTCTTT	16	TRBD1	.	TRBJ1-1	TRBV5-5
CASRVALANSPLHF	TGTGCCAGCAGGGTCGCCTTAGCAAATTCACCCCTCCACTTT	14	.	.	TRBJ1-6	TRBV27
CASSLAPGEGNTIYF	TGTGCCAGCAGCTTAGCACCAGGGGAGGGAAACACCATATATTTT	15	.	.	TRBJ1-3	TRBV11-2
CARETGLSGYEQYF	TGTGCCAGGGAAACGGGACTTTCGGGCTACGAGCAGTACTTC	14	.	.	TRBJ2-7	TRBV19
CASSYTGTGINQPQHF	TGTGCCAGTAGCTACACCGGGACAGGGATCAATCAGCCCCAGCATTTT	16	TRBD1	.	TRBJ1-5	TRBV19
CASTPRRDRGYEQYF	TGTGCCAGCACCCCCCGCCGGGACAGGGGCTACGAGCAGTACTTC	15	TRBD1	.	TRBJ2-7	TRBV7-8
CASSFADSTEAFF	TGTGCCAGCAGCTTTGCCGACAGCACTGAAGCTTTCTTT	13	.	.	TRBJ1-1	TRBV7-9
CASSYGTSGGVGAFAEQYF	TGTGCCAGCAGCTACGGGACTAGCGGGGGGGTAGGGGCGTTCGCTGAGCAGTACTTC	19	TRBD2	.	TRBJ2-7	TRBV7-2
CASSPSLSNYGYTF	TGTGCCAGCTCACCAAGCCTCTCTAACTATGGCTACACCTTC	14	.	.	TRBJ1-2	TRBV18
CASSIGQSSYNEQFF	TGCGCCAGCAGCATCGGACAGAGCTCCTACAATGAGCAGTTCTTC	15	.	.	TRBJ2-1	TRBV5-1
CSVRRGSYEQYF	TGCAGCGTTCGTAGGGGATCCTACGAGCAGTACTTC	12	.	.	TRBJ2-7	TRBV29-1
CASSPRTGPSNQPQHF	TGTGCCAGCAGTCCTCGGACAGGGCCAAGCAATCAGCCCCAGCATTTT	16	TRBD1	.	TRBJ1-5	TRBV27
CASSLGQSEQFF	TGTGCCAGCAGCTTAGGACAGTCTGAGCAGTTCTTC	12	.	.	TRBJ2-1	TRBV7-9
CASSKDGTSDTQYF	TGTGCCAGCAGCAAAGATGGGACTAGTGATACGCAGTATTTT	14	.	.	TRBJ2-3	TRBV21-1
CASSLGGGRYQETQYF	TGTGCCAGCAGCTTGGGAGGGGGCAGGTACCAAGAGACCCAGTACTTC	16	TRBD1	.	TRBJ2-5	TRBV5-6
CASSRGQGVELFF	TGCGCCAGCAGTAGGGGACAGGGAGTGGAACTGTTTTTT	13	TRBD1	once	TRBJ1-4	TRBV10-2
CAGEGDRHSYEQYF	TGTGCCGGGGAGGGGGACCGACACTCCTACGAGCAGTACTTC	14	.	.	TRBJ2-7	TRBV9
CASSLEAPGGSYSPLHF	TGTGCCAGCAGCTTGGAGGCCCCAGGGGGATCTTATTCACCCCTCCACTTT	17	TRBD1	.	TRBJ1-6	TRBV7-6
CASSDGGSPLHF	TGTGCCAGCAGTGACGGGGGGTCACCCCTCCACTTT	12	.	.	TRBJ1-6	TRBV6-4
CASSARQGNQPQHF	TGTGCCAGCAGCGCCAGACAGGGTAATCAGCCCCAGCATTTT	14	TRBD1	.	TRBJ1-5	TRBV7-2
CASSVQGLDTQYF	TGCGCCAGCAGTGTACAGGGGTTAGATACGCAGTATTTT	13	TRBD1	.	TRBJ2-3	TRBV10-2
CASSIHQRGGEQYF	TGTGCCAGTAGTATACATCAGCGGGGGGGCGAACAGTACTTC	14	TRBD2	.	TRBJ2-5	TRBV19